Included here is one T cell receptor (beta chain) sequence, with context. Its antigen is still unknown. This sample is drawn from a study of shared clonotypes between healthy human individuals. Regarding the study as a whole: Clonotype sharing among donors was expected to depend on sequencing depth. Memory subsets had estimated richness that was generally smaller than that of naive subsets.

The CDR3 totals 16 residues. Looked up from germline, CDR1 is KGHSH and CDR2 is LQKENI. V shed 2 bases, J shed 4 bases, and the junction held 6 bases outside the gene matches. Across several immunoSEQ plates, the genomic DNA of each subset was split evenly. For sorted subsets, roughly 200 ng DNA per replicate equaled roughly 30,000 T cell genomes. TCRdb's table, derived via immunoSEQ multiplex PCR, lists solely in-frame clones and lacks some. Here the sample spans about 1 million clones, 70% to 80% being singletons. Specimen: memory CD4+ T cells from PBMCs. Indicated subset: CD45RA-negative fraction. This chain uses TRBV18 with TRBJ2-5; 11 bases align to TRBD2. This receptor was identified in a young man in good health. Some clones in this sample may be carry-over from other donors' samples. CDR3: CASSPVLAGVGETQYF. Written as DNA, the CDR3 is TGTGCCAGCTCACCAGTACTAGCGGGAGTAGGAGAGACCCAGTACTTC.